A single sample is the source of the 22 T cell receptor beta chains below, sequenced in a study of cytomegalovirus exposure and HLA in healthy donors. A multiplex PCR was run with 60 Vbeta primers and 13 Jbeta primers. Using immunoSEQ multiplex PCR, the repertoire was profiled, and TCRdb retains in-frame clones only, with some absent. The sample has 150,000 to 200,000 clones, about 80% seen once; the top ten hold 0.9% to 1.2%. Sequencing was performed on PBMCs. The origin of the receptors is a woman in her forties in good health and CMV-seronegative.

The J gene is TRBJ2-5, the V gene TRBV9; 14 bases map to TRBD2. From germline, CDR1 is SGDLS and CDR2 YYNGEE. V trimming: 3 bases; J trimming: 2 bases; junction bases outside the gene matches: 9. This CDR3 is built from 18 residues. The CDR3 DNA reads as TGTGCCAGCAGCGCGCCGGGGACTAGCGGGAGATATCAAGAGACCCAGTACTTC. This translates into CASSAPGTSGRYQETQYF.

V gene TRBV11-2 combines with J gene TRBJ2-1; 11 bases line up with TRBD2. The junction had 11 bases not matched to a gene; V was cut back by 5 bases and J by 8 bases. CDR3 length: 16 residues. Germline V gene data show CDR1 as SGHAT and CDR2 as FQNNGV. In DNA form, the CDR3 reads TGTGCCAGCAGCCCCCCCGGACTAGCGGGCTTGGATGAGCAGTTCTTC. Translation: CASSPPGLAGLDEQFF. Together with reference TRBV11-2 and TRBJ2-1, the CDR3 gives the full variable domain: EAGVAQSPRYKIIEKRQSVAFWCNPISGHATLYWYQQILGQGPKLLIQFQNNGVVDDSQLPKDRFSAERLKGVDSTLKIQPAKLEDSAVYLCASSPPGLAGLDEQFFGPGTRLTVL.

This clone was counted between two and nine times. The chain couples TRBV7-8 to TRBJ1-2, with D perhaps TRBD1 (6 bases). CDR3 length: 15 residues. Germline values: CDR1 SGHVS, CDR2 FQNEAQ. V gave up 2 bases and J gave up 4 bases, with 14 bases separating them. CDR3 coding DNA: TGTGCCAGCAGCTTAAACCTTGGCAGGGGCTATGGCTACACCTTC. It yields the protein CASSLNLGRGYGYTF. Together with reference TRBV7-8 and TRBJ1-2, the CDR3 gives the full variable domain: GAGVSQSPRYKVAKRGQDVALRCDPISGHVSLFWYQQALGQGPEFLTYFQNEAQLDKSGLPSDRFFAERPEGSVSTLKIQRTQQEDSAVYLCASSLNLGRGYGYTFGSGTRLTVV.

This clone was seen only once. The chain is built from TRBV2 and TRBJ2-1; TRBD2 agrees at 10 bases. Germline V gene data show CDR1 as SNHLY and CDR2 as FYNNEI. Unmatched junction bases numbered 11, after V lost 5 bases and J lost 7 bases. CDR3 length: 16 residues. The CDR3 is CASSHKTSGSANEQFF. The CDR3, as DNA: TGTGCCAGCAGTCATAAGACTAGCGGGTCGGCGAATGAGCAGTTCTTC.

This chain uses TRBV19 with TRBJ2-7, with 7 bases fitting TRBD1. V gave up 6 bases and J gave up 6 bases; unmatched junction bases: 5. The CDR3 sequence is 12 residues long. Germline V lookup: CDR1 LNHDA, CDR2 SQIVND (reference sequence). The CDR3 nucleotides read TGTGCCAGTAGCGGCACAGGGGCCGAGCAGTACTTC. It codes for CASSGTGAEQYF.

The rearrangement links TRBV19 to TRBJ1-5; 9 nucleotides line up with TRBD1. Germline-derived CDR1 and CDR2 are LNHDA and SQIVND (reference sequence). Trimming took 7 bases from V and 5 from J; bases not matched to a gene: 9. The CDR3 consists of 15 residues. This CDR3 reads CASIRGQGFYQPQHF. DNA for the CDR3: TGTGCCAGTATTAGGGGACAGGGATTCTATCAGCCCCAGCATTTT.

J is TRBJ2-1 and V is TRBV7-2; D is uncertain. CDR3 length: 15 amino acids. V lost 1 base and J 0 bases, leaving 7 bases between the germline ends. CDR1 is SGHTA, CDR2 FQGNSA, per germline. The CDR3 spells CASSLDYPSYNEQFF. The DNA for the CDR3 is TGTGCCAGCAGCTTAGACTACCCCTCCTACAATGAGCAGTTCTTC. Full variable domain (missing parts from reference TRBV7-2 and TRBJ2-1): GAGVSQSPSNKVTEKGKDVELRCDPISGHTALYWYRQSLGQGLEFLIYFQGNSAPDKSGLPSDRFSAERTGGSVSTLTIQRTQQEDSAVYLCASSLDYPSYNEQFFGPGTRLTVL.

This clone was seen a single time. The J gene is TRBJ2-2, the V gene TRBV30; 8 nucleotides agree with TRBD1. This CDR3 contains 13 residues. Germline loops: CDR1 GTSNPN, CDR2 SVGIG (reference sequence). The V gene end was trimmed by 6 bases and the J gene end by 6 bases; junction bases not matched to a gene: 6. This CDR3 is CACGQGPAGELFF. In DNA form, the CDR3 reads TGTGCCTGCGGACAGGGACCCGCCGGGGAGCTGTTTTTT.

The chain joins TRBV14 to TRBJ2-7, with TRBD2 matching 7 bases. The V segment lost 4 bases and the J segment 3 bases; nucleotides outside the gene matches: 6. The CDR3 length is 14 residues. Germline-derived CDR1 and CDR2 are SGHDN and FVKESK. The CDR3 DNA reads TGTGCCAGCAGCCCGGCGGGAGAAGGCTACGAGCAGTACGTC. This sequence encodes CASSPAGEGYEQYV.

The chain is built from TRBV19 and TRBJ1-1; possible D gene TRBD1, 6 bases. The CDR3 totals 14 residues. The V end lost 5 bases, the J end lost 1 base, and 11 bases lay between the germline ends. Germline V gene lookup returns CDR1 LNHDA and CDR2 SQIVND (reference sequence). CDR3 DNA sequence: TGTGCCAGTAGTCCACCGGGACAGAACACTGAAGCTTTCTTT. It yields the protein CASSPPGQNTEAFF.

This clone was counted once. The chain employs TRBV27 and TRBJ2-3; the match to TRBD1 covers 9 bases. Germline V gene sequence: CDR1 MNHEY, CDR2 SMNVEV (reference sequence). V lost 0 bases to trimming and J lost 6 bases; unmatched junction nucleotides: 7. The CDR3 is 16 residues long. As DNA, the CDR3 is TGTGCCAGCAGTTTATCAGTACAGGGGGCAGGGGATACGCAGTATTTT. Translation: CASSLSVQGAGDTQYF.

This clone was observed a single time. The chain carries TRBV29-1 and TRBJ2-1; the match to TRBD1 covers 10 bases. CDR1 and CDR2 from the germline V gene are SQVTM and ANQGSEA. The CDR3 totals 16 residues. After removal of 4 bases from V and 5 bases from J, the junction contained 11 bases not matched to a gene. Written as DNA, the CDR3 is TGCAGCGTTGGGGGGAGACAGGGGGCGCGAGACAATGAGCAGTTCTTC. This translates into CSVGGRQGARDNEQFF.

This clone was counted between two and nine times. The rearrangement joins TRBV7-9 to TRBJ2-1; D may be TRBD2 (6 bases). The CDR3 length is 15 residues. V was cut by 5 bases and J by 2 bases, with 13 bases left in between. The V gene's germline CDR1 is SEHNR and CDR2 FQNEAQ (reference sequence). The CDR3 coding sequence is TGTGCCAGCAGCCCCCGAGCGGGTGCCTACAATGAGCAGTTCTTC. This codes for CASSPRAGAYNEQFF.

This clone was detected only a few times. The V gene is TRBV5-6, the J gene TRBJ1-2; possibly TRBD1 for D (5 bases). Trimming took 2 bases from V and 7 from J, leaving 18 bases between them. The V gene's germline CDR1 is SGHDT and CDR2 YYEEEE. This CDR3 spans 15 amino acids. Here the CDR3 DNA reads TGTGCCAGCAGCTTTGCAGGGCAGGGTAGGGGTGGCTACACCTTC. Translating it yields CASSFAGQGRGGYTF. Based on the CDR3 plus reference TRBV5-6 and TRBJ1-2, the full variable domain is DAGVTQSPTHLIKTRGQQVTLRCSPKSGHDTVSWYQQALGQGPQFIFQYYEEEERQRGNFPDRFSGHQFPNYSSELNVNALLLGDSALYLCASSFAGQGRGGYTFGSGTRLTVV.

The chain joins TRBV29-1 to TRBJ2-5, with 10 bases that match TRBD1. Germline V gene lookup returns CDR1 SQVTM and CDR2 ANQGSEA. V trimming: 7 bases; J trimming: 4 bases; junction bases outside the gene matches: 12. CDR3 length: 15 amino acids. DNA for the CDR3: TGCAGCGCCGCAAGACAGGGGGCGGGCAGAGAGACCCAGTACTTC. Its translation: CSAARQGAGRETQYF.

This clone was counted a few times. The V and J genes are TRBV7-9 and TRBJ2-3; D may be TRBD2 (5 bases). This CDR3 spans 15 amino acids. Germline V gene sequence: CDR1 SEHNR, CDR2 FQNEAQ (reference sequence). The ends were cut back, 5 bases at V and 0 bases at J, with 12 bases in the middle. DNA of the CDR3: TGTGCCAGCAGCCCGACTAACCCAAGCACAGATACGCAGTATTTT. It is translated as CASSPTNPSTDTQYF.

The rearrangement links TRBV7-3 to TRBJ2-2, with 9 bases lining up with TRBD1. From germline, CDR1 is SGHTA and CDR2 FQGTGA. This CDR3 comprises 18 residues. J lost 0 bases, V lost 5 bases, and 10 bases had no gene match. The chain's CDR3 is CASSTGTGYPSNTGELFF. CDR3 sequence (DNA): TGTGCCAGCAGCACAGGGACAGGGTATCCCTCGAACACCGGGGAGCTGTTTTTT.

The chain uses TRBV7-8 and TRBJ1-5; 8 positions agree with TRBD1. The CDR3 spans 15 residues. Trimming at V came to 2 bases and at J to 7 bases, leaving 7 bases not matched to a gene. The germline V gene encodes CDR1 SGHVS and CDR2 FQNEAQ. CDR3 region: CASSLRRGPGQPQHF. The DNA of the CDR3 is TGTGCCAGCAGCTTACGCAGGGGGCCCGGGCAGCCCCAGCATTTT.

CDR3 sequence: CASSLRQGYNEQFF. In DNA form, the CDR3 reads TGTGCCAGCAGTTTGAGACAGGGGTACAATGAGCAGTTCTTC. The gene calls are TRBV28 and TRBJ2-1; TRBD1 aligns across 8 bases. After removal of 3 bases from V and 4 bases from J, the junction contained 2 bases not matched to a gene. This CDR3 contains 14 residues. Germline CDR1 reads MDHEN; CDR2 reads SYDVKM.

The J gene is TRBJ2-5, the V gene TRBV10-3; D ambiguous. Germline CDR1 is ENHRY and CDR2 is SYGVKD. CDR3 length equals 9 residues. The ends were cut back, 9 bases at V and 11 bases at J, with 10 bases in the middle. CDR3 DNA sequence: TGTGCCATACACCCAGCGCAGTACTTC. Translated, it gives CAIHPAQYF.

The chain is built from TRBV4-3 and TRBJ1-3; 11 bases are a match to TRBD1. This CDR3 region has 15 residues. The V gene's germline CDR1 is LGHNA and CDR2 YSLEER. V trimming: 4 bases; J trimming: 4 bases; junction bases outside the gene matches: 3. The CDR3 DNA is TGCGCCAGCAGCCCTCGGGACAGGGGGGGAAACACCATATATTTT. It yields the protein CASSPRDRGGNTIYF.

The CDR3 DNA follows: TGTGCCAGTAGTCCCTCGAGGGCTAACTATGGCTACACCTTC. The encoded protein is CASSPSRANYGYTF. The rearrangement links TRBV19 to TRBJ1-2, with no clear D. V gave up 5 bases and J gave up 0 bases, with 10 bases separating them. Germline CDR1 reads LNHDA; CDR2 reads SQIVND (reference sequence). CDR3 length: 14 residues.